A selection of T cell receptor beta chains follows, all from one sample in a study of T-cell memory formation after mild COVID-19. TCRdb re-derived calls from the 5' RACE reads in MiXCR, one entry per CDR3 protein. The data hold about 440,000 distinct CDR3 sequences, with around 20% observed a single time. The sample comprised PBMCs or a T cell subset sorted from them (not recorded which). These receptors originate from an adult woman who had mild COVID-19 (a few samples of this study predate the infection). Cell type and time point are not known. The CDR3 runs from the conserved cysteine through the conserved F or W. A D gene is named only where the DNA matches it firmly. Only some rows state a clone size, as once, few, many or a class for expanded clones.

>-|TRBV27|TRBJ1-2|TRBD1
CASSHQGGSQGNYGYTF
TGTGCCAGCAGTCATCAGGGGGGGTCCCAGGGTAACTATGGCTACACCTTC
>-|TRBV12-3/TRBV12-4|TRBJ2-6|TRBD1
CASSGRGQGARRGANVLTF
TGTGCCAGCAGTGGGAGGGGACAGGGGGCTCGGCGAGGGGCCAACGTCCTGACTTTC
>few|TRBV6-6|TRBJ1-1|-
CASSTPRTDLNTEAFF
TGTGCCAGCAGTACCCCAAGGACAGACCTGAACACTGAAGCTTTCTTT
>few|TRBV4-3|TRBJ2-3|TRBD2
CASSQGVPSGDTQYF
TGCGCCAGCAGCCAAGGGGTCCCTAGCGGGGATACGCAGTATTTT
>few|TRBV9|TRBJ1-1|-
CASSQGPKNTEAFF
TGTGCCAGCAGCCAGGGACCTAAGAACACTGAAGCTTTCTTT
>few|TRBV15|TRBJ2-7|-
CATSRDVGGYEQYF
TGTGCCACCAGCAGAGACGTGGGGGGCTACGAGCAGTACTTC
>few|TRBV2|TRBJ1-1|-
CASSPESSLEAFF
TGTGCCAGCAGTCCTGAGTCCAGCCTTGAAGCTTTCTTT
>-|TRBV7-9|TRBJ2-5|-
CASSLEEDRETQYF
TGTGCCAGCAGCTTAGAGGAGGACAGAGAGACCCAGTACTTC
>-|TRBV7-9|TRBJ2-7|-
CDSSLAYELASFEQYF
TGTGACAGCAGCTTAGCGTACGAACTAGCCTCATTCGAGCAGTACTTC
>-|TRBV9|TRBJ2-3|TRBD2
CASSGSGTSPVSTDTQYF
TGTGCCAGCAGCGGTTCCGGGACTAGCCCCGTTAGCACAGATACGCAGTATTTT
>few|TRBV4-1|TRBJ2-5|-
CASSQEDGVETQYF
TGCGCCAGCAGCCAAGAAGATGGCGTAGAGACCCAGTACTTC
>once|TRBV29-1|TRBJ2-3|TRBD2
CSVAAGGVTDTQYF
TGCAGCGTTGCGGCGGGAGGTGTCACAGATACGCAGTATTTT
>few|TRBV9|TRBJ2-3|-
CASSVWGSTDTQYF
TGTGCCAGCAGCGTATGGGGTAGCACAGATACGCAGTATTTT
>few|TRBV27|TRBJ2-1|TRBD2
CASRGSGGAGEQFF
TGTGCCAGCAGAGGTAGCGGGGGGGCTGGAGAGCAGTTCTTC
>-|TRBV7-9|TRBJ2-5|-
CASSLEGGQLDQYF
TGTGCCAGCAGCTTAGAAGGGGGACAACTCGACCAGTACTTC
>-|TRBV12-3/TRBV12-4|TRBJ2-1|-
CASSRPLNEQFF
TGTGCCAGCAGCCGCCCCCTAAATGAGCAGTTCTTC
>-|TRBV28|TRBJ2-3|TRBD1
CASSSGGTGDTQYF
TGTGCCAGCAGTTCAGGGGGCACAGGAGATACGCAGTATTTT
>-|TRBV9|TRBJ2-7|TRBD2
CASSVGGGTLGYEQYF
TGTGCCAGCAGCGTAGGGGGAGGGACGCTAGGCTACGAGCAGTACTTC
>-|TRBV5-1|TRBJ1-4|-
CASSQNEKLFF
TGCGCCAGCAGCCAAAATGAAAAACTGTTTTTT
>few|TRBV15|TRBJ1-5|TRBD1
CATSREDRGLNQPQHF
TGTGCCACCAGCAGGGAAGACAGGGGATTGAATCAGCCCCAGCATTTT
>-|TRBV7-9|TRBJ2-3|TRBD1
CASSRLDRGRGTQYF
TGTGCCAGCAGCCGATTAGACAGGGGAAGGGGTACGCAGTATTTT
>-|TRBV11-3|TRBJ2-3|-
CASSLRILGSDTQYF
TGTGCCAGCAGCTTGAGGATACTGGGCTCCGATACGCAGTATTTT
>-|TRBV29-1|TRBJ1-2|-
CSVAPGNYGYTF
TGCAGCGTCGCCCCCGGGAACTATGGCTACACCTTC
>-|TRBV20-1|TRBJ1-1|TRBD1
CSTTGGLTEAFF
TGCAGTACGACAGGGGGTTTGACTGAAGCTTTCTTT
>-|TRBV6-1|TRBJ2-7|-
CASSRRDQTYEQCF
TGTGCCAGCAGTCGCCGGGACCAAACCTACGAGCAGTGCTTC
>-|TRBV7-9|TRBJ2-7|TRBD2
CASSTLAGLYEQYF
TGTGCCAGCAGCACTTTAGCGGGCCTCTACGAGCAGTACTTC
>many|TRBV7-6|TRBJ2-5|TRBD2
CASSRSGSVRETQYF
TGTGCCAGCAGTCGTAGCGGGAGTGTCCGGGAGACCCAGTACTTC
>-|TRBV20-1|TRBJ2-1|TRBD2
CSARSGTSGRARNEQFF
TGCAGTGCTAGGTCGGGGACTAGCGGGAGGGCCCGGAATGAGCAGTTCTTC
>-|TRBV4-3|TRBJ2-7|-
CASSQDYASLTYEQYF
TGCGCCAGCAGCCAAGACTACGCCTCGTTAACCTACGAGCAGTACTTC